The TCR beta chain under discussion was sequenced for a study of control samples from healthy donors and cancer patients. Profiled with immunoSEQ multiplex PCR; TCRdb holds only in-frame clones, not every one. The sample shows tens of thousands of clones, approximately 94% of them seen only once. This clone has just one count. Between the trimmed V and J ends, which lost 0 bases and 4 bases, there was a span of 12 bases. The CDR3 is made up of 15 amino acids. Germline assignment: CDR1 LGHNA and CDR2 YSLEER. The chain carries TRBV4-3 and TRBJ1-2; weak D call: TRBD1 (5 bases). This clonotype was sampled from a man aged 30-40 years in good health. The sequenced sample consisted of blood. Here the CDR3 DNA reads TGCGCCAGCAGCCAAGATCAGGGTCTCGGCTATGGCTACACCTTC. Translated: CASSQDQGLGYGYTF.